Presented here are 2 T cell receptor beta chains from one specimen sequenced in a study of cytomegalovirus exposure and HLA in healthy donors. Researchers ran the PCR with 60 Vbeta and 13 Jbeta primers. Sequenced by immunoSEQ multiplex PCR; TCRdb stores in-frame clones only, minus some. The sample includes some 130,000 clones, 75% to 85% seen only once; the top ten take more than 3%. Material: PBMCs. These receptor sequences come from a male donor in good health and CMV-seronegative.

The gene calls are TRBV5-5 and TRBJ1-1; 10 nucleotides match TRBD1. The CDR3 sequence is 15 residues long. Germline-derived CDR1 and CDR2 are SGHKS and YYEKEE (reference sequence). V was clipped by 2 bases and J by 9 bases; unmatched bases: 10. The CDR3 here is CASSLSGTGAGKAFF. The CDR3 DNA is TGTGCCAGCAGCTTATCCGGGACAGGGGCGGGAAAAGCTTTCTTT.

The V gene is TRBV2, the J gene TRBJ1-1; D is unresolved. V lost 7 bases and J 4 bases, leaving 10 bases between the germline ends. The CDR3 spans 12 residues. Looked up from germline, CDR1 is SNHLY and CDR2 is FYNNEI. The CDR3 region has the DNA TGTGCCAGCACGGTGTTCCCCACTGAAGCTTTCTTT. It encodes CASTVFPTEAFF.